Following are 21 T cell receptor beta chains from one sample sequenced in a study of blood T cell repertoires in COVID-19. The assay was immunoSEQ multiplex PCR, and TCRdb's table has in-frame clones only and misses some. This table has roughly 250,000 clones, about 80% appearing once. The source material was peripheral blood. Receptors originate from a woman of 80 years or more with acute or convalescent COVID-19.

This chain links TRBV5-1 with TRBJ1-1; tentatively, D is TRBD1 (6 bases). The CDR3 totals 15 residues. Germline V gives CDR1 SGHRS, CDR2 YFSETQ. V was clipped by 3 bases and J by 1 base, with 13 bases between them. CDR3 coding DNA: TGCGCCAGCAGCTACACAGGGCCTTCGAACACTGAAGCTTTCTTT. Its translation is CASSYTGPSNTEAFF. The entire variable domain, with the rest obtained from reference TRBV5-1 and TRBJ1-1, is as follows: KAGVTQTPRYLIKTRGQQVTLSCSPISGHRSVSWYQQTPGQGLQFLFEYFSETQRNKGNFPGRFSGRQFSNSRSEMNVSTLELGDSALYLCASSYTGPSNTEAFFGQGTRLTVV.

CDR3 loop: CASSLQGAVGQNIQYF. For the CDR3, the DNA is TGTGCCAGCAGTTTGCAGGGGGCGGTAGGACAAAACATTCAGTACTTC. The rearrangement joins TRBV28 to TRBJ2-4; 8 nucleotides match TRBD1. V trimming: 3 bases; J trimming: 5 bases; junction bases outside the gene matches: 9. Germline CDR1 reads MDHEN; CDR2 reads SYDVKM. CDR3 length equals 16 residues.

The chain links TRBV10-2 to TRBJ2-2, with D unresolved. Trimming removed 3 bases at V and 4 bases at J, with 9 bases between. Germline values: CDR1 WSHSY, CDR2 SAAADI. The CDR3 is 14 residues long. The CDR3 DNA follows: TGCGCCAGCAGTGACAGGCCGAGCACCGGGGAGCTGTTTTTT. Translated, it gives CASSDRPSTGELFF.

This chain joins TRBV4-1 and TRBJ1-6; D is uncertain. Trimming removed 1 base from V and 10 bases from J, with 8 bases in between. CDR3 length equals 13 residues. CDR1 and CDR2 (germline): MGHRA, YSYEKL. The CDR3 sequence: CASSQVLSSPLHF. The CDR3 DNA reads as TGCGCCAGCAGCCAAGTATTATCCTCACCCCTCCACTTT.

The rearrangement uses TRBV18 and TRBJ1-6; 9 bases are shared with TRBD1. J was trimmed by 0 bases and V by 3 bases; bases with no gene match: 9. Germline values: CDR1 KGHSH, CDR2 LQKENI. The CDR3 spans 19 residues. The CDR3 DNA sequence: TGTGCCAGCTCACCCCTTCGGACAGGGGAGAGCTCCTATAATTCACCCCTCCACTTT. It is translated as CASSPLRTGESSYNSPLHF. Variable domain in full (rest from reference TRBV18 and TRBJ1-6): NAGVMQNPRHLVRRRGQEARLRCSPMKGHSHVYWYRQLPEEGLKFMVYLQKENIIDESGMPKERFSAEFPKEGPSILRIQQVVRGDSAAYFCASSPLRTGESSYNSPLHFGNGTRLTVT.

In its sample, this clone was seen a few times. The chain recombines TRBV5-5 with TRBJ2-1; 7 nucleotides align to TRBD2. The ends lost 4 bases at V and 2 bases at J; junction bases unmatched: 6. The CDR3 runs 15 residues. Germline V gene sequence: CDR1 SGHKS, CDR2 YYEKEE (reference sequence). Here the CDR3 reads CASSPEAGTYNEQFF. Written as DNA, the CDR3 is TGTGCCAGCAGCCCGGAAGCGGGGACCTACAATGAGCAGTTCTTC.

The chain carries TRBV7-9 and TRBJ1-2, with D tentatively TRBD1 (5 bases). V lost 3 bases to trimming and J lost 8 bases, with 16 bases between them. This CDR3 has 14 amino acids. Germline V CDR1 and CDR2: SEHNR, FQNEAQ (reference sequence). The CDR3 sequence is CASSFSTGAGGYTF. The DNA for the CDR3 is TGTGCCAGCAGCTTTTCGACCGGCGCAGGGGGCTACACCTTC.

This clone occurred once. The V gene is TRBV28, the J gene TRBJ1-2; a weak D match, TRBD1 (6 bases). This CDR3 has 13 residues. Germline-derived CDR1 and CDR2 are MDHEN and SYDVKM. V shed 5 bases and J shed 1 base, with 8 bases lying between them. For the CDR3, the DNA is TGTGCCAGCAGTCCCAGGGGTAACTATGGCTACACCTTC. Translating it yields CASSPRGNYGYTF.

The chain is built from TRBV5-4 and TRBJ1-1; TRBD1 agrees at 8 bases. The CDR3 spans 15 residues. V lost 4 bases and J lost 5; bases outside the gene matches: 10. Germline values: CDR1 SGHNT, CDR2 YYREEE (reference sequence). CDR3 nucleotide sequence: TGTGCCAGCAGCCCTGGACCCAGGGACAGGACTGAAGCTTTCTTT. Protein: CASSPGPRDRTEAFF.

This chain uses TRBV11-2 with TRBJ2-3, with TRBD1 matching 7 bases. Germline-derived CDR1 and CDR2 are SGHAT and FQNNGV. V lost 5 bases, J lost 0 bases, and 2 bases stayed unmatched. There are 14 residues in the CDR3. The CDR3: CASSRTGSTDTQYF. CDR3 in DNA: TGTGCCAGCAGCCGGACAGGCAGCACAGATACGCAGTATTTT. The full variable domain, in which reference TRBV11-2 and TRBJ2-3 provide the parts outside the CDR3, is EAGVAQSPRYKIIEKRQSVAFWCNPISGHATLYWYQQILGQGPKLLIQFQNNGVVDDSQLPKDRFSAERLKGVDSTLKIQPAKLEDSAVYLCASSRTGSTDTQYFGPGTRLTVL.

This rearrangement joins TRBV28 to TRBJ1-4; 9 nucleotides match TRBD1. CDR3 size: 16 residues. Germline CDR1 MDHEN, CDR2 SYDVKM. The junction had 10 bases not matched to a gene; V was cut back by 4 bases and J by 7 bases. CDR3 in amino acids: CASSSPGQGVVEKLFF. In DNA, the CDR3 is TGTGCCAGCAGTTCCCCGGGACAGGGAGTGGTTGAAAAACTGTTTTTT.

This sequence joins TRBV2 and TRBJ1-6; maybe TRBD1 (5 bases). Trimming shortened V by 6 bases and J by 6 bases, and 15 bases separated the two germline ends. This CDR3 has 15 residues. Germline V gene sequence: CDR1 SNHLY, CDR2 FYNNEI. The CDR3 loop is CASRNSLGPNSPLHF. CDR3 coding DNA: TGTGCCAGCAGGAATAGTTTGGGGCCTAATTCACCCCTCCACTTT.

The chain combines TRBV28 with TRBJ1-5; D remains unclear. The CDR3 contains 15 residues. CDR1 and CDR2 (germline): MDHEN, SYDVKM. V was shortened by 5 bases and J by 0 bases, with 11 bases between the two germline ends. The CDR3 DNA sequence: TGTGCCAGCAGTCCCCCAGGAAATAGCAATCAGCCCCAGCATTTT. This encodes CASSPPGNSNQPQHF.

The genes are TRBV5-6 and TRBJ2-7, with 7 bases matching TRBD2. CDR1 SGHDT and CDR2 YYEEEE come from the germline V gene. There are 13 residues in the CDR3. Losses at the gene ends were 4 bases for V and 3 bases for J; bases not matched to a gene: 4. The chain's CDR3 is CASSTGLNYEQYF. Here the CDR3 DNA reads TGTGCCAGCAGCACGGGACTAAACTACGAGCAGTACTTC. Using reference TRBV5-6 and TRBJ2-7 for the parts outside the CDR3, the full variable domain is DAGVTQSPTHLIKTRGQQVTLRCSPKSGHDTVSWYQQALGQGPQFIFQYYEEEERQRGNFPDRFSGHQFPNYSSELNVNALLLGDSALYLCASSTGLNYEQYFGPGTRLTVT.

V is TRBV10-3 and J is TRBJ2-6; 8 bases are a match to TRBD2. J gave up 6 bases and V 3 bases, and 7 bases lay outside the gene matches. There are 16 residues in the CDR3. Germline V gives CDR1 ENHRY, CDR2 SYGVKD. The CDR3, as DNA: TGTGCCATCAGTGACACGGGGGGGAGACCGGCCAACGTCCTGACTTTC. It encodes CAISDTGGRPANVLTF.

This clone was counted once. This chain connects TRBV18 to TRBJ1-2, with no clear D. This CDR3 is 14 amino acids long. V gave up 0 bases and J gave up 8 bases, with 13 bases separating them. From germline, CDR1 is KGHSH and CDR2 LQKENI. CDR3 amino acids: CASSPPFQNLGYTF. CDR3 DNA sequence: TGTGCCAGCTCACCACCGTTCCAGAACCTGGGCTACACCTTC.

J is TRBJ1-1 and V is TRBV28, with TRBD1 as a possible D gene (6 bases). In germline, CDR1 is MDHEN, CDR2 SYDVKM. V was trimmed by 6 bases and J by 1 base, leaving 15 bases between them. The CDR3 covers 15 residues. The CDR3 region has the DNA TGTGCCAGCAGGAGCCTGGGACACAAGAACACTGAAGCTTTCTTT. It is translated as CASRSLGHKNTEAFF.

The chain links TRBV9 to TRBJ2-2, with TRBD2 identical over 13 bases. J lost 6 bases, V lost 4 bases, and 9 bases had no gene match. Looked up from germline, CDR1 is SGDLS and CDR2 is YYNGEE. The CDR3 runs 17 residues. The CDR3 DNA reads TGTGCCAGCAGCCCCTCACTAGCGGGGGGGCCCGCCGGGGAGCTGTTTTTT. Protein: CASSPSLAGGPAGELFF.

This clone was detected only a few times. The chain has TRBV28 and TRBJ2-3; 7 positions match TRBD1. This CDR3 comprises 12 residues. V lost 6 bases to trimming and J lost 9 bases; unmatched junction nucleotides: 6. CDR1 MDHEN and CDR2 SYDVKM come from the germline V gene. The CDR3 sequence: CASSEGQRTQYF. The CDR3, as DNA: TGTGCCAGCAGCGAGGGACAGCGGACGCAGTATTTT.

DNA of the CDR3: TGTGCCAGCAAGGAGGGGGCGGGTGGCTACACCTTC. It translates to CASKEGAGGYTF. The V and J genes are TRBV12-3 or TRBV12-4 and TRBJ1-2; TRBD1 matches 7 bases. V lost 7 bases, J lost 7 bases, and 6 bases stayed unmatched. The CDR3 is 12 residues long.

V gene TRBV5-6 combines with J gene TRBJ2-2; TRBD1 matches 7 bases. The CDR3 totals 16 residues. J gave up 0 bases and V 5 bases, and 7 bases lay outside the gene matches. The germline CDR1 and CDR2 sequences are SGHDT and YYEEEE. CDR3 sequence reads: CASRRGQEANTGELFF. Here the CDR3 DNA reads TGTGCCAGCAGAAGAGGACAGGAAGCGAACACCGGGGAGCTGTTTTTT.